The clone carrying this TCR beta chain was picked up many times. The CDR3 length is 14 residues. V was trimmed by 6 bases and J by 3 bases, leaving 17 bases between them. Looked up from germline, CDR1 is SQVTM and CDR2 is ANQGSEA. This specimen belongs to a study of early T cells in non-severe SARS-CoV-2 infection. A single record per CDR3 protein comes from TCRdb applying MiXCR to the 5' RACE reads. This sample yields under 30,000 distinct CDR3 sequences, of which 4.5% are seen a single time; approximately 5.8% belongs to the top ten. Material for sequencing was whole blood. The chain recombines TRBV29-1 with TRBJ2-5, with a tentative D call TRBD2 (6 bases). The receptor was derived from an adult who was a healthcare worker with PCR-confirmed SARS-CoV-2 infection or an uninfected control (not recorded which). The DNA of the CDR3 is TGCAGCGTGACTAGTTTAGCATTGGAAGAGACCCAGTACTTC. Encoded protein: CSVTSLALEETQYF.